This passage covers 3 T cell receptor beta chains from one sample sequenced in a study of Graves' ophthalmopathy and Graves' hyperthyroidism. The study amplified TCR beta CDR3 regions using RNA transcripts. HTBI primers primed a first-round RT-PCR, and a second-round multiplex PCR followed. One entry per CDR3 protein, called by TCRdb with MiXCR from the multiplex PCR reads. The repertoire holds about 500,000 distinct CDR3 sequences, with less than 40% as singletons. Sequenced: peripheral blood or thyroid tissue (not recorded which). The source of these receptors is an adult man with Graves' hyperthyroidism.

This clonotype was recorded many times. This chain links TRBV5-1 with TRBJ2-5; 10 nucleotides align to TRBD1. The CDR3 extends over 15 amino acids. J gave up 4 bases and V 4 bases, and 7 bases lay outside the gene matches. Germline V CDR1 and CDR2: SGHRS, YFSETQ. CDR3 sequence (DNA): TGCGCCAGCAGCCGTCCCGGGACAGGGGTAGAGACCCAGTACTTC. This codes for CASSRPGTGVETQYF.

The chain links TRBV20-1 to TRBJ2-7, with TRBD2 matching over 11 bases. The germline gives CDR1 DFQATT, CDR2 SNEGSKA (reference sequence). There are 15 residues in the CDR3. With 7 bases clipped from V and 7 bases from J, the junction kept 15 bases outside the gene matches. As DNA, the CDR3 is TGCAGTGTCGCCCTACCGGGACTAGCGGCTCGAGAGCAGTACTTC. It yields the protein CSVALPGLAAREQYF.

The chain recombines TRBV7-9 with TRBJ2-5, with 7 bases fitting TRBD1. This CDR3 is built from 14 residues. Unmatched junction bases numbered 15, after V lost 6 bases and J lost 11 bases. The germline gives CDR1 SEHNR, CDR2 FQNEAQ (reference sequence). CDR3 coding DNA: TGTGCCAGCAGTCTGACAGGGCATGCAGATACGCAGTACTTC. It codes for CASSLTGHADTQYF.